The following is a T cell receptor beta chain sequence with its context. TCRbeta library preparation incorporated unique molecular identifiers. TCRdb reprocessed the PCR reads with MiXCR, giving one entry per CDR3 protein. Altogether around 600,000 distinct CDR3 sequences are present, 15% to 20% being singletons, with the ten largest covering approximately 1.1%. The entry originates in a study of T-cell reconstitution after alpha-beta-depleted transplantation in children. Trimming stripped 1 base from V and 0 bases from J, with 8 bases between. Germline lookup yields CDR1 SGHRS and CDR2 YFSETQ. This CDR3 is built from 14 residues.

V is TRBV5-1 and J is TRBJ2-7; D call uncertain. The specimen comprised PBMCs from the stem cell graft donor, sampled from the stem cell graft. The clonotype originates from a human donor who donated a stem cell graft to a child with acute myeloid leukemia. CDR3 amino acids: CASSLTPTSYEQYF. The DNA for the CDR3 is TGCGCCAGCAGCTTGACGCCAACCTCCTACGAGCAGTACTTC.